A single sample is the source of the 21 T cell receptor beta chains below, sequenced in a study of T-cell reconstitution after alpha-beta-depleted transplantation in children. TCRbeta library construction was performed incorporating unique molecular identifiers. TCRdb reanalysed the PCR reads using MiXCR and keeps one entry per CDR3 protein. Among 500,000 or so distinct CDR3 sequences listed, about an eighth were seen once. The source was PBMCs, mostly from graft donor cells, collected 180 days after TCRalphabeta/CD19-depleted stem cell transplant. These receptors came from a female patient under 10 years old who had a stem cell transplant for aplastic anemia, so the T cells may come from the graft donor.

J is TRBJ1-5 and V is TRBV12-3 or TRBV12-4; D perhaps matches TRBD1 (5 bases). Trimming pared 5 bases from V and 1 base from J, leaving 12 bases between. CDR3 size: 15 residues. CDR3 sequence: CASSRREESNQPQHF. In DNA, the CDR3 is TGTGCCAGCAGTCGCAGGGAAGAGAGCAATCAGCCCCAGCATTTT.

The V and J genes are TRBV4-2 and TRBJ1-5, with D possibly matching TRBD1 (5 bases). Germline lookup yields CDR1 LGHNA and CDR2 YNFKEQ. Deletions cut 2 bases from V and 4 bases from J, with 15 bases between. The CDR3 spans 16 residues. CDR3 coding DNA: TGTGCCAGCAGCCAAACAGCTTGGAGGGGAAATCAGCCCCAGCATTTT. Residues: CASSQTAWRGNQPQHF.

The chain combines TRBV10-1 with TRBJ2-3, with 7 bases aligning to TRBD1. The CDR3 has 14 amino acids. CDR1 and CDR2 from the germline V gene are WNHNN and SYGVQD (reference sequence). The J segment lost 4 bases and the V segment lost 5 bases, leaving 6 bases of the junction unmatched. CDR3 DNA sequence: TGCGCCAGCAGTCCGGGACAGATGGCAGATACGCAGTATTTT. Translating it yields CASSPGQMADTQYF.

The chain links TRBV18 to TRBJ2-2, with 7 bases fitting TRBD1. CDR3 length: 15 residues. The ends lost 5 bases at V and 3 bases at J; junction bases unmatched: 6. CDR1 is KGHSH and CDR2 is LQKENI in the germline V gene. CDR3 DNA sequence: TGTGCCAGCTCATTTGGGACAGCCTACACCGGGGAGCTGTTTTTT. It encodes CASSFGTAYTGELFF.

The V call is TRBV20-1, the J call TRBJ2-4; TRBD2 matches at 15 bases. V gave up 2 bases and J gave up 1 base; unmatched junction bases: 12. The CDR3 sequence is 20 residues long. Germline CDR1 reads DFQATT; CDR2 reads SNEGSKA (reference sequence). The CDR3 sequence: CSARPVGLAGGPFAKNIQYF. The CDR3 bases are TGCAGTGCTAGACCCGTAGGACTAGCGGGAGGGCCTTTTGCCAAAAACATTCAGTACTTC.

CDR3 amino acids: CASSSSGVDEQFF. The CDR3 DNA follows: TGTGCCAGCAGCTCCTCCGGCGTCGATGAGCAGTTCTTC. This chain links TRBV11-1 with TRBJ2-1; D is uncertain. This CDR3 comprises 13 residues. Trimming left V 4 bases short and J 8 bases short, with 12 bases between. Germline CDR1 is SGHAT and CDR2 is FQDESV (reference sequence).

This clonotype has a handful of counts. This rearrangement joins TRBV5-5 to TRBJ1-2; D possibly corresponds to TRBD1 (6 bases). Trimming cost V 5 bases and J 2 bases, with 16 bases left between them. The CDR3 totals 15 residues. In germline, CDR1 is SGHKS, CDR2 YYEKEE (reference sequence). The CDR3 bases are TGTGCCAGCAGGCCCGAGGCAGGGGCCAACTATGGCTACACCTTC. The encoded protein is CASRPEAGANYGYTF. Together with reference TRBV5-5 and TRBJ1-2, the CDR3 gives the full variable domain: DAGVTQSPTHLIKTRGQQVTLRCSPISGHKSVSWYQQVLGQGPQFIFQYYEKEERGRGNFPDRFSARQFPNYSSELNVNALLLGDSALYLCASRPEAGANYGYTFGSGTRLTVV.

The table lists this clonotype with a few counts. The chain's CDR3 is CASSLWPGGPRGRGTDTQYF. DNA for the CDR3: TGTGCCAGCAGCTTATGGCCGGGGGGCCCACGTGGGAGAGGAACAGATACGCAGTATTTT. This chain uses TRBV11-1 with TRBJ2-3; D is perhaps TRBD2 (7 bases). The CDR3 has 20 amino acids. The germline gives CDR1 SGHAT, CDR2 FQDESV (reference sequence). The V gene lost 2 bases and the J gene lost 3 bases, with 27 bases spanning the gap.

This clonotype occurred a few times. This chain connects TRBV11-2 to TRBJ1-1; 7 bases line up with TRBD1. The CDR3 runs 20 residues. J lost 6 bases, V lost 4 bases, and 26 bases had no gene match. Germline lookup yields CDR1 SGHAT and CDR2 FQNNGV. The CDR3, as DNA: TGTGCCAGCAGCTCGAAGGGGGCCATAATACGGAGGGGAGGAATGGCTGAAGCTTTCTTT. It translates to CASSSKGAIIRRGGMAEAFF.

This clonotype was seen a handful of times. The chain couples TRBV6-1 to TRBJ1-1; maybe TRBD1 (6 bases). CDR3 length: 18 amino acids. Germline-derived CDR1 and CDR2 are MNHNS and SASEGT. V lost 5 bases and J 0 bases, leaving 22 bases between the germline ends. CDR3 in DNA: TGTGCCAGCAGTCCTCTGGGGGCGTTACGGGGAATGAACACTGAAGCTTTCTTT. This translates into CASSPLGALRGMNTEAFF.

This sequence joins TRBV9 and TRBJ2-5; 13 nucleotides align to TRBD2. Unmatched junction bases numbered 3, after V lost 3 bases and J lost 1 base. The CDR3 covers 16 residues. Per the germline V gene, CDR1 is SGDLS and CDR2 is YYNGEE. DNA of the CDR3: TGTGCCAGCAGCGCCAGACTAGCGGGAGGCCAAGAGACCCAGTACTTC. Encoded protein: CASSARLAGGQETQYF.

This sequence joins TRBV7-2 and TRBJ2-7; TRBD2 aligns across 9 bases. CDR1 is SGHTA and CDR2 is FQGNSA in the germline V gene. The V gene end was trimmed by 5 bases and the J gene end by 3 bases; junction bases not matched to a gene: 8. The CDR3 is 15 residues long. The CDR3 nucleotides are TGTGCCAGCAGCCCCCGCGGGGGGGCGAGCTACGAGCAGTACTTC. As protein: CASSPRGGASYEQYF.

The sample holds many counts of this clonotype. CDR3 in DNA: TGTGCCAGCAGTCCGCAGGGGACTCAAGACCAAGAGACCCAGTACTTC. This translates into CASSPQGTQDQETQYF. The chain couples TRBV12-3 or TRBV12-4 to TRBJ2-5, with D perhaps assigned TRBD1 or TRBD2 (6 bases each). The germline V and J ends were trimmed by 5 bases and 0 bases, with 16 bases remaining between them. This CDR3 comprises 16 residues.

Of note for this clonotype: A much larger clone sits a single nucleotide away, making a read error possible. The gene calls are TRBV28 and TRBJ2-2; the D is unclear. The V gene's germline CDR1 is MDHEN and CDR2 SYDVKM. The CDR3 loop spans 13 amino acids. Between the trimmed V and J ends, which lost 10 bases and 6 bases, there was a span of 15 bases. CDR3 in DNA: TGTGCCACCAGACCAGCAGGACCCGGGGAGCTGTTTTTT. As protein: CATRPAGPGELFF.

This clonotype was picked up a small number of times. The chain uses TRBV11-2 and TRBJ2-7; 7 bases agree with TRBD2. The ends lost 3 bases at V and 2 bases at J; junction bases unmatched: 7. This CDR3 comprises 15 residues. The V gene's germline CDR1 is SGHAT and CDR2 FQNNGV. The CDR3 loop reads CASSFGTTSPYEQYV. The CDR3 DNA sequence: TGTGCCAGCAGCTTCGGGACTACCTCCCCCTACGAGCAGTACGTC.

This clonotype was found a few times. The rearrangement links TRBV12-3 or TRBV12-4 to TRBJ2-1, with 9 bases that match TRBD1. V trimming: 1 base; J trimming: 7 bases; junction bases outside the gene matches: 8. This CDR3 is built from 16 residues. The DNA of the CDR3 is TGTGCCAGCAGTTTAGGTGACAGGGGGTCGAGGAATGAGCAGTTCTTC. Translated: CASSLGDRGSRNEQFF.

This clonotype was detected many times. This rearrangement joins TRBV7-7 to TRBJ2-1; a possible D gene is TRBD2 (6 bases). The CDR3 is 17 amino acids. Deletions cut 2 bases from V and 5 bases from J, with 19 bases between. Germline CDR1 SSHAT, CDR2 FNYEAQ (reference sequence). CDR3 sequence (DNA): TGTGCCAGCAGCTTACGAGTAGGTGGGAGGTCCCACAATGAGCAGTTCTTC. This sequence encodes CASSLRVGGRSHNEQFF. Supplemented by reference TRBV7-7 and TRBJ2-1, the full variable domain reads GAGVSQSPRYKVTKRGQDVTLRCDPISSHATLYWYQQALGQGPEFLTYFNYEAQPDKSGLPSDRFSAERPEGSISTLTIQRTEQRDSAMYRCASSLRVGGRSHNEQFFGPGTRLTVL.

Only a few counts were recorded for this clonotype. CDR3 sequence reads: CASSDGVLYEQYV. The CDR3 nucleotides read TGCGCCAGCAGTGATGGGGTTCTCTACGAGCAGTACGTC. The V call is TRBV10-2, the J call TRBJ2-7; no firm D call. This CDR3 comprises 13 residues. Germline CDR1 is WSHSY and CDR2 is SAAADI. The V gene lost 3 bases and the J gene lost 3 bases, with 9 bases spanning the gap.

This chain links TRBV7-9 with TRBJ2-1; tentatively, D is TRBD2 (5 bases). The CDR3 runs 16 residues. With 0 bases removed from V and 1 base from J, the gap between germline ends came to 10 bases. From germline, CDR1 is SEHNR and CDR2 FQNEAQ (reference sequence). The CDR3 loop is CASSLAGVLSYNEQFF. The CDR3 DNA is TGTGCCAGCAGCTTAGCGGGAGTTCTTTCCTACAATGAGCAGTTCTTC.

This clonotype was detected only a few times. The rearrangement joins TRBV11-3 to TRBJ2-3; 7 bases agree with TRBD2. This CDR3 contains 15 residues. With 4 bases clipped from V and 2 bases from J, the junction kept 6 bases outside the gene matches. Per germline, CDR1 SGHNT and CDR2 YENEEA. The CDR3 sequence: CASSSSSGLTDTQYF. For the CDR3, the DNA is TGTGCCAGCAGCTCCTCTAGCGGACTCACAGATACGCAGTATTTT. The full variable domain, in which reference TRBV11-3 and TRBJ2-3 provide the parts outside the CDR3, is EAGVVQSPRYKIIEKKQPVAFWCNPISGHNTLYWYLQNLGQGPELLIRYENEEAVDDSQLPKDRFSAERLKGVDSTLKIQPAELGDSAVYLCASSSSSGLTDTQYFGPGTRLTVL.

This clonotype was detected only a few times. The rearrangement uses TRBV7-3 and TRBJ2-1, with TRBD2 matching over 9 bases. The CDR3 runs to 16 residues. The germline CDR1 and CDR2 sequences are SGHTA and FQGTGA. Trimming cost V 3 bases and J 1 base; bases outside gene matches: 4. This CDR3 reads CASSFKSGGSYNEQFF. Written as DNA, the CDR3 is TGTGCCAGCAGCTTCAAAAGCGGGGGGTCCTACAATGAGCAGTTCTTC.